The 21 T cell receptor beta chains below come from one sample, sequenced in a study of blood T cell repertoires in COVID-19. This table comes from immunoSEQ multiplex PCR, and its TCRdb copy is limited to in-frame clones, with some not included. This table holds hundreds of thousands of clones, around 84% found once. The material sequenced was peripheral blood. These receptors all stem from a man between 70 and 80 years old with acute or convalescent COVID-19.

J is TRBJ2-3 and V is TRBV7-2; 12 bases line up with TRBD2. V was clipped by 5 bases and J by 6 bases; unmatched bases: 6. The germline CDR1 and CDR2 sequences are SGHTA and FQGNSA. This CDR3 region has 15 residues. The CDR3, as DNA: TGTGCCAGCAGCCCTCTAGCGGGGGGGTATGATACGCAGTATTTT. It specifies CASSPLAGGYDTQYF.

This clone has just one count. The chain joins TRBV27 to TRBJ1-2; D might be TRBD1 (5 bases). Germline CDR1 reads MNHEY; CDR2 reads SMNVEV (reference sequence). The V end was cut by 0 bases, the J end by 4 bases, with 9 bases between. The length of the CDR3 is 14 residues. The CDR3 sequence: CASSLSPGGYGYTF. The CDR3 DNA reads TGTGCCAGCAGTTTATCTCCCGGGGGCTATGGCTACACCTTC.

The CDR3 nucleotides read TGTGCCAGCAGCTTAAACAGGGGGCTTGGTGAAAAACTGTTTTTT. This encodes CASSLNRGLGEKLFF. The rearrangement joins TRBV2 to TRBJ1-4, with 9 nucleotides matching TRBD1. This CDR3 region has 15 residues. The germline CDR1 and CDR2 sequences are SNHLY and FYNNEI. The V and J ends lost 6 bases and 7 bases, in that order; junction bases with no gene match: 9.

The chain employs TRBV4-3 and TRBJ2-3; possibly TRBD2 for D (7 bases). Per germline, CDR1 LGHNA and CDR2 YSLEER. V was trimmed by 2 bases and J by 0 bases, leaving 15 bases between them. This CDR3 spans 17 amino acids. For the CDR3, the DNA is TGCGCCAGCAGCCAATTTTCGGGGGGACAAAGCACAGATACGCAGTATTTT. Translated: CASSQFSGGQSTDTQYF.

CDR3 DNA: TGCAGCGTTGATAGCGAGACCGGGGAGCTGTTTTTT. Translated: CSVDSETGELFF. The chain uses TRBV29-1 and TRBJ2-2; D might be TRBD2 (5 bases). V was trimmed by 3 bases and J by 5 bases, leaving 7 bases between them. This CDR3 spans 12 amino acids. CDR1 and CDR2 (germline): SQVTM, ANQGSEA.

The V gene is TRBV4-1, the J gene TRBJ2-1; 13 bases agree with TRBD2. V dropped 2 bases and J dropped 9; count of bases not matched to a gene: 13. The CDR3 length is 18 residues. Germline CDR1 and CDR2: MGHRA and YSYEKL. CDR3 region: CASSQPLGLAGEGGEQFF. Here the CDR3 DNA reads TGCGCCAGCAGCCAACCCCTAGGACTAGCGGGAGAAGGTGGTGAGCAGTTCTTC.

The genes are TRBV11-2 and TRBJ2-3; unclear D gene. V was trimmed by 1 base and J by 2 bases, leaving 10 bases between them. Germline lookup yields CDR1 SGHAT and CDR2 FQNNGV. This CDR3 comprises 15 residues. The chain's CDR3 is CASSLGAAPTDTQYF. CDR3 in DNA: TGTGCCAGCAGCTTAGGGGCAGCCCCCACAGATACGCAGTATTTT.

V is TRBV19 and J is TRBJ1-1; D may be TRBD1 (5 bases). This CDR3 is 14 amino acids long. V was shortened by 4 bases and J by 4 bases, with 13 bases between the two germline ends. The V gene's germline CDR1 is LNHDA and CDR2 SQIVND (reference sequence). The CDR3, as DNA: TGTGCCAGTAGTAGTAAACAGGTCGGCACTGAAGCTTTCTTT. Encoded protein: CASSSKQVGTEAFF.

The chain is built from TRBV18 and TRBJ2-1; tentative D call: TRBD2 (6 bases). V lost 4 bases and J 3 bases, leaving 13 bases between the germline ends. The germline V gene encodes CDR1 KGHSH and CDR2 LQKENI. The CDR3 consists of 15 residues. CDR3 DNA: TGTGCCAGCTCACGTAGCGGAGCCAACTACAATGAGCAGTTCTTC. This sequence encodes CASSRSGANYNEQFF. Using reference TRBV18 and TRBJ2-1 for the parts outside the CDR3, the full variable domain is NAGVMQNPRHLVRRRGQEARLRCSPMKGHSHVYWYRQLPEEGLKFMVYLQKENIIDESGMPKERFSAEFPKEGPSILRIQQVVRGDSAAYFCASSRSGANYNEQFFGPGTRLTVL.

This sequence joins TRBV11-2 and TRBJ2-7; D unresolved. Trimming took off 1 base at V and 0 bases at J, with 7 bases between the two ends. Germline CDR1 reads SGHAT; CDR2 reads FQNNGV. CDR3 length: 14 residues. The CDR3 here is CASSLGPSSYEQYF. The CDR3 bases are TGTGCCAGCAGCTTAGGTCCCAGCTCCTACGAGCAGTACTTC. The complete variable domain, with remaining parts taken from reference TRBV11-2 and TRBJ2-7, reads EAGVAQSPRYKIIEKRQSVAFWCNPISGHATLYWYQQILGQGPKLLIQFQNNGVVDDSQLPKDRFSAERLKGVDSTLKIQPAKLEDSAVYLCASSLGPSSYEQYFGPGTRLTVT.

The chain recombines TRBV28 with TRBJ1-2; TRBD1 agrees at 10 bases. From germline, CDR1 is MDHEN and CDR2 SYDVKM. Germline trimming cut 5 bases from V and 9 bases from J; bases unmatched to any gene: 9. The CDR3 extends over 14 amino acids. The CDR3 sequence is CASSRTGGFRSYTF. The CDR3, as DNA: TGTGCCAGCAGTCGGACAGGGGGGTTCAGGAGCTACACCTTC.

This clone was recorded only once. The J gene is TRBJ2-7, the V gene TRBV6-5, with 12 positions matching TRBD2. Germline loops: CDR1 MNHEY, CDR2 SVGAGI. This CDR3 is built from 15 residues. Trimming at V came to 0 bases and at J to 7 bases, leaving 4 bases not matched to a gene. CDR3 residues: CASSYSPSGGGEQYF. The CDR3 DNA sequence: TGTGCCAGCAGTTACTCGCCTAGCGGGGGGGGTGAGCAGTACTTC.

This clone was detected once. The rearrangement links TRBV6-5 to TRBJ2-5; 10 nucleotides line up with TRBD1. This CDR3 spans 15 amino acids. Germline-derived CDR1 and CDR2 are MNHEY and SVGAGI. V trimming: 2 bases; J trimming: 5 bases; junction bases outside the gene matches: 5. The DNA for the CDR3 is TGTGCCAGCAGTTACGGGACAGGGGTTGGGGAGACCCAGTACTTC. Protein: CASSYGTGVGETQYF.

Comment on this clone: The sample has other DNA sequences that encode this CDR3 too. The rearrangement joins TRBV7-2 to TRBJ1-4, with TRBD1 identical over 11 bases. Trimming cost V 2 bases and J 7 bases; bases outside gene matches: 3. The CDR3 covers 15 residues. Germline V gene sequence: CDR1 SGHTA, CDR2 FQGNSA. The CDR3 reads CASSLSGTGGEKLFF. CDR3 coding DNA: TGTGCCAGCAGCTTATCCGGGACAGGGGGTGAAAAACTGTTTTTT.

This clone was detected once. The chain is built from TRBV6-6 and TRBJ2-1; possibly TRBD2 for D (6 bases). Germline CDR1 MNHNY, CDR2 SVGAGI (reference sequence). The CDR3 extends over 15 amino acids. V dropped 4 bases and J dropped 7 bases, with 17 bases sitting between them. This CDR3 is CASSSGVSGRNEQFF. CDR3 DNA: TGTGCCAGCAGTTCAGGCGTTAGCGGCCGTAATGAGCAGTTCTTC.

The rearrangement joins TRBV7-2 to TRBJ1-1; TRBD1 is a possible D gene (6 bases). The germline gives CDR1 SGHTA, CDR2 FQGNSA. V was trimmed by 5 bases and J by 3 bases, leaving 10 bases between them. The length of the CDR3 is 13 residues. The CDR3 loop reads CASSSRGYTEAFF. The CDR3 DNA reads as TGTGCCAGCAGCAGCAGGGGTTACACTGAAGCTTTCTTT. Together with reference TRBV7-2 and TRBJ1-1, the CDR3 gives the full variable domain: GAGVSQSPSNKVTEKGKDVELRCDPISGHTALYWYRQSLGQGLEFLIYFQGNSAPDKSGLPSDRFSAERTGGSVSTLTIQRTQQEDSAVYLCASSSRGYTEAFFGQGTRLTVV.

The chain has TRBV6-1 and TRBJ2-6; 10 bases are a match to TRBD2. CDR1 MNHNS and CDR2 SASEGT come from the germline V gene. V shed 4 bases and J 1 base; nucleotides not matched to a gene: 10. The CDR3 has 19 amino acids. The CDR3 region is CASSADPSGGTSGANVLTF. For the CDR3, the DNA is TGTGCCAGCAGTGCAGACCCTAGCGGGGGAACATCTGGGGCCAACGTCCTGACTTTC.

This chain uses TRBV19 with TRBJ2-5; D is ambiguous. Germline values: CDR1 LNHDA, CDR2 SQIVND (reference sequence). V was clipped by 3 bases and J by 2 bases, with 10 bases between them. The CDR3 is made up of 14 amino acids. In DNA, the CDR3 is TGTGCCAGTAGTATTAGATCAATTCAAGAGACCCAGTACTTC. Its protein product is CASSIRSIQETQYF.

This clone has a single count. The gene calls are TRBV5-1 and TRBJ2-5; D not resolved. CDR1 is SGHRS, CDR2 YFSETQ, per germline. V lost 0 bases and J lost 9, with 9 bases in between. The CDR3 extends over 12 amino acids. CDR3: CASSLDSPAQYF. CDR3 DNA sequence: TGCGCCAGCAGCTTGGATTCTCCGGCCCAGTACTTC.

In this sample, this clone turned up once. The CDR3 loop is CASSLGTGRDSPLHF. In DNA form, the CDR3 reads TGTGCCAGCAGCTTAGGGACAGGGCGCGATTCACCCCTCCACTTT. This rearrangement joins TRBV7-9 to TRBJ1-6; 8 bases line up with TRBD1. Germline assignment: CDR1 SEHNR and CDR2 FQNEAQ (reference sequence). The CDR3 has 15 residues. V was pared by 1 base and J by 8 bases, with 4 bases of the junction left unmatched.

This chain uses TRBV6-2 or TRBV6-3 with TRBJ2-1, with TRBD2 matching over 9 bases. Germline V gene lookup returns CDR1 MNHEY and CDR2 SVGEGT. J gave up 8 bases and V 5 bases, and 10 bases lay outside the gene matches. The CDR3 runs to 15 residues. The CDR3 sequence is CASSPGTSSKHEQFF. Here the CDR3 DNA reads TGTGCCAGCAGTCCGGGGACTAGCAGTAAACATGAGCAGTTCTTC.